The rows below give T cell receptor beta chains drawn from one sample of a study of neurological immune-mediated disorders. TCRdb itself ran the 5' RACE reads through MiXCR, one entry per CDR3 protein. The sample records 67,000 or so distinct CDR3 sequences, roughly an eighth being singletons. The sequencing input was PBMCs. The source of these receptors is a female donor with HTLV-1-associated myelopathy (HAM/TSP). Both conserved end residues are part of each CDR3. Fields, in order: V gene, clone size, D gene, J gene, CDR3 protein, CDR3 DNA. D genes are given only for firm matches. Where a row states a size, it is once, few, many or the class of an expanded clone; other rows omit it.

v_call: TRBV18
clone_size: many
d_call: -
j_call: TRBJ1-6
cdr3_aa: CASSLGSRSPLHF
cdr3_nt: TGTGCCAGCTCACTAGGCTCGCGATCACCCCTCCACTTT

v_call: TRBV7-9
clone_size: -
d_call: -
j_call: TRBJ2-7
cdr3_aa: CASSPDRRSEQYF
cdr3_nt: TGTGCCAGCAGCCCCGACCGACGCAGCGAGCAGTACTTC

v_call: TRBV5-1
clone_size: many
d_call: TRBD1
j_call: TRBJ2-1
cdr3_aa: CASSLPGDRKSNEQFF
cdr3_nt: TGCGCCAGCAGCTTGCCAGGGGACAGGAAAAGCAATGAGCAGTTCTTC

v_call: TRBV7-6
clone_size: many
d_call: TRBD2
j_call: TRBJ2-5
cdr3_aa: CASRERGETQYF
cdr3_nt: TGTGCCAGCAGGGAGCGGGGAGAGACCCAGTACTTC

v_call: TRBV4-1
clone_size: many
d_call: TRBD1
j_call: TRBJ2-7
cdr3_aa: CASSPGQGFSYEQYF
cdr3_nt: TGCGCCAGCAGCCCGGGACAGGGGTTCTCCTACGAGCAGTACTTC

v_call: TRBV10-3
clone_size: few
d_call: -
j_call: TRBJ1-6
cdr3_aa: CAISRDTTNSPLHF
cdr3_nt: TGTGCCATCAGCCGGGACACAACTAATTCACCCCTCCACTTT

v_call: TRBV15
clone_size: many
d_call: -
j_call: TRBJ2-2
cdr3_aa: CATSRGTSAGELFF
cdr3_nt: TGTGCCACCAGCAGGGGGACATCCGCCGGGGAGCTGTTTTTT

v_call: TRBV12-3/TRBV12-4
clone_size: -
d_call: -
j_call: TRBJ2-5
cdr3_aa: CASSRGSETQYF
cdr3_nt: TGTGCCAGCAGTCGGGGCAGCGAGACCCAGTACTTC

v_call: TRBV5-1
clone_size: -
d_call: TRBD1
j_call: TRBJ1-4
cdr3_aa: CTSSPGTAREKLFF
cdr3_nt: TGCACCAGTAGCCCCGGGACAGCCAGAGAAAAACTGTTTTTT

v_call: TRBV7-8
clone_size: many
d_call: TRBD1
j_call: TRBJ1-1
cdr3_aa: CASSLSGGFTEAFF
cdr3_nt: TGTGCCAGCAGCTTATCAGGGGGTTTCACTGAAGCTTTCTTT

v_call: TRBV12-3/TRBV12-4
clone_size: -
d_call: -
j_call: TRBJ2-7
cdr3_aa: CASSLSGGGGGEQYF
cdr3_nt: TGTGCCAGCAGTTTAAGTGGCGGGGGCGGCGGTGAGCAGTACTTC

v_call: TRBV2
clone_size: many
d_call: -
j_call: TRBJ2-7
cdr3_aa: CASSVGGAAYEQYF
cdr3_nt: TGTGCCAGCAGCGTCGGAGGGGCGGCCTACGAGCAGTACTTC

v_call: TRBV2
clone_size: many
d_call: -
j_call: TRBJ2-6
cdr3_aa: CASSWDRLGANVLTF
cdr3_nt: TGTGCCAGCAGTTGGGACCGCCTTGGGGCCAACGTCCTGACTTTC

v_call: TRBV5-1
clone_size: many
d_call: TRBD2
j_call: TRBJ2-7
cdr3_aa: CASSFRLAGQYEQYF
cdr3_nt: TGCGCCAGCAGCTTCAGACTAGCGGGCCAGTACGAGCAGTACTTC

v_call: TRBV7-8
clone_size: many
d_call: -
j_call: TRBJ2-7
cdr3_aa: CASSLTPDGVGRSF
cdr3_nt: TGTGCCAGCAGCTTAACCCCCGACGGAGTCGGCCGGAGTTTC

v_call: TRBV4-2
clone_size: many
d_call: -
j_call: TRBJ2-1
cdr3_aa: CASSQDPGTTYNEQFF
cdr3_nt: TGTGCCAGCAGCCAAGATCCCGGGACAACCTACAATGAGCAGTTCTTC

v_call: TRBV3-1
clone_size: -
d_call: -
j_call: TRBJ2-1
cdr3_aa: CAISQDAVPNNEQFF
cdr3_nt: TGTGCCATCAGCCAAGATGCAGTTCCGAACAATGAGCAGTTCTTC

v_call: TRBV28
clone_size: many
d_call: -
j_call: TRBJ2-7
cdr3_aa: CASSTTGTLSYEQYF
cdr3_nt: TGTGCCAGCAGTACAACCGGGACACTTTCATACGAGCAGTACTTC

v_call: TRBV10-3
clone_size: many
d_call: -
j_call: TRBJ2-3
cdr3_aa: CAISETSSGTDTQYF
cdr3_nt: TGTGCCATCAGTGAAACTAGCTCGGGCACAGATACGCAGTATTTT

v_call: TRBV28
clone_size: many
d_call: TRBD2
j_call: TRBJ2-3
cdr3_aa: CASSPGVIAGAFTDTQYF
cdr3_nt: TGTGCCAGCAGTCCAGGGGTAATAGCGGGGGCCTTCACAGATACGCAGTATTTT

v_call: TRBV4-1
clone_size: many
d_call: -
j_call: TRBJ1-2
cdr3_aa: CASSQISPIYGYTF
cdr3_nt: TGCGCCAGCAGCCAAATAAGTCCTATCTATGGCTACACCTTC

v_call: TRBV5-1
clone_size: many
d_call: TRBD1
j_call: TRBJ2-1
cdr3_aa: CASSSRDRGNEQFF
cdr3_nt: TGCGCCAGCAGCTCCCGGGACAGGGGCAATGAGCAGTTCTTC

v_call: TRBV28
clone_size: many
d_call: TRBD1
j_call: TRBJ2-7
cdr3_aa: CASSFEGASYEQYF
cdr3_nt: TGTGCCAGCAGTTTTGAGGGGGCTTCCTACGAGCAGTACTTC

v_call: TRBV11-2
clone_size: many
d_call: TRBD1
j_call: TRBJ2-3
cdr3_aa: CASSFRQGATDTQYF
cdr3_nt: TGTGCCAGCAGCTTCCGACAGGGTGCGACAGATACGCAGTATTTT

v_call: TRBV28
clone_size: many
d_call: -
j_call: TRBJ2-3
cdr3_aa: CASSKRDFGTDTQYF
cdr3_nt: TGTGCCAGCAGTAAACGGGACTTCGGCACAGATACGCAGTATTTT

v_call: TRBV3-1
clone_size: many
d_call: -
j_call: TRBJ1-4
cdr3_aa: CASSQPAGKLFF
cdr3_nt: TGTGCCAGCAGCCAACCCGCCGGAAAACTGTTTTTT

v_call: TRBV10-2
clone_size: many
d_call: -
j_call: TRBJ1-4
cdr3_aa: CASRAGEQLFF
cdr3_nt: TGCGCCAGCAGAGCAGGAGAGCAACTGTTTTTT

v_call: TRBV7-9
clone_size: many
d_call: -
j_call: TRBJ2-7
cdr3_aa: CASSFRTLSSYEQYF
cdr3_nt: TGTGCCAGCAGCTTTAGGACACTGAGCTCCTACGAGCAGTACTTC

v_call: TRBV11-3
clone_size: few
d_call: TRBD1
j_call: TRBJ2-6
cdr3_aa: CASSAGQGSGANVLTF
cdr3_nt: TGTGCCAGCAGCGCGGGACAGGGATCTGGGGCCAACGTCCTGACTTTC

v_call: TRBV7-2
clone_size: few
d_call: TRBD1
j_call: TRBJ2-7
cdr3_aa: CASSLASGGWDEQYF
cdr3_nt: TGTGCCAGCAGCTTAGCGTCAGGGGGCTGGGACGAGCAGTACTTC

v_call: TRBV12-5
clone_size: many
d_call: -
j_call: TRBJ2-7
cdr3_aa: CASGYSGSSYEQYF
cdr3_nt: TGTGCTAGTGGTTACTCCGGGTCCTCCTACGAGCAGTACTTC

v_call: TRBV5-1
clone_size: many
d_call: TRBD1
j_call: TRBJ2-7
cdr3_aa: CASSPLGRDRFSYEQYF
cdr3_nt: TGCGCCAGCAGCCCCCTGGGCCGGGACAGGTTTTCCTACGAGCAGTACTTC

v_call: TRBV29-1
clone_size: many
d_call: -
j_call: TRBJ1-1
cdr3_aa: CSVSHSEAFF
cdr3_nt: TGCAGCGTGAGCCACAGTGAAGCTTTCTTT

v_call: TRBV2
clone_size: few
d_call: -
j_call: TRBJ1-4
cdr3_aa: CASSVRWEEKLFF
cdr3_nt: TGTGCCAGCAGTGTCAGGTGGGAGGAAAAACTGTTTTTT

v_call: TRBV27
clone_size: many
d_call: -
j_call: TRBJ2-7
cdr3_aa: CASTPTGASYEQYF
cdr3_nt: TGTGCCAGCACTCCAACGGGCGCCTCCTACGAGCAGTACTTC

v_call: TRBV7-9
clone_size: few
d_call: -
j_call: TRBJ2-2
cdr3_aa: CASSPDHTGELFF
cdr3_nt: TGTGCCAGCAGCCCTGACCACACCGGGGAGCTGTTTTTT

v_call: TRBV2
clone_size: many
d_call: -
j_call: TRBJ1-5
cdr3_aa: CASSERGPDSHF
cdr3_nt: TGTGCCAGCAGTGAAAGAGGGCCGGATTCCCATTTT

v_call: TRBV10-3
clone_size: many
d_call: -
j_call: TRBJ2-2
cdr3_aa: CAIRADNTGELFF
cdr3_nt: TGTGCCATCAGGGCGGATAACACCGGGGAGCTGTTTTTT

v_call: TRBV20-1
clone_size: many
d_call: -
j_call: TRBJ2-2
cdr3_aa: CSASRLTPTGELFF
cdr3_nt: TGCAGTGCTAGCCGGCTAACCCCCACCGGGGAGCTGTTTTTT

v_call: TRBV28
clone_size: many
d_call: -
j_call: TRBJ2-7
cdr3_aa: CASSLFYRAGNEQYF
cdr3_nt: TGTGCCAGCAGTTTATTTTATAGGGCCGGAAACGAGCAGTACTTC

v_call: TRBV27
clone_size: few
d_call: TRBD2
j_call: TRBJ2-2
cdr3_aa: CASRGGGASNTGELFF
cdr3_nt: TGTGCCAGCAGAGGCGGGGGGGCCTCGAACACCGGGGAGCTGTTTTTT

v_call: TRBV20-1
clone_size: many
d_call: -
j_call: TRBJ2-3
cdr3_aa: CSARDPRGSDTQYF
cdr3_nt: TGCAGTGCTAGAGACCCACGGGGTTCAGATACGCAGTATTTT

v_call: TRBV20-1
clone_size: few
d_call: TRBD2
j_call: TRBJ2-7
cdr3_aa: CSARTIAGGAEQYF
cdr3_nt: TGCAGTGCTAGAACAATAGCGGGGGGGGCCGAGCAGTACTTC

v_call: TRBV5-1
clone_size: many
d_call: -
j_call: TRBJ1-6
cdr3_aa: CASSINYNSPLHF
cdr3_nt: TGCGCCAGCAGCATCAACTATAATTCACCCCTCCACTTT

v_call: TRBV3-1
clone_size: many
d_call: -
j_call: TRBJ1-1
cdr3_aa: CASSQEEGSPDTEAFF
cdr3_nt: TGTGCCAGCAGCCAAGAGGAGGGGAGTCCGGACACTGAAGCTTTCTTT

v_call: TRBV12-3/TRBV12-4
clone_size: many
d_call: -
j_call: TRBJ2-3
cdr3_aa: CASSSWAGTDTQYF
cdr3_nt: TGTGCCAGCAGTTCATGGGCAGGCACAGATACGCAGTATTTT

v_call: TRBV2
clone_size: -
d_call: TRBD2
j_call: TRBJ2-7
cdr3_aa: CASKASGLYEQYF
cdr3_nt: TGTGCCAGCAAGGCTAGCGGTCTCTACGAGCAGTACTTC

v_call: TRBV7-9
clone_size: many
d_call: -
j_call: TRBJ1-1
cdr3_aa: CASTIVGGDTEAFF
cdr3_nt: TGTGCCAGCACCATCGTCGGTGGCGACACTGAAGCTTTCTTT

v_call: TRBV6-6
clone_size: many
d_call: -
j_call: TRBJ1-1
cdr3_aa: CASSYGGTEAFF
cdr3_nt: TGTGCCAGCAGTTATGGTGGCACTGAAGCTTTCTTT

v_call: TRBV24-1
clone_size: many
d_call: -
j_call: TRBJ2-6
cdr3_aa: CATSDPRTGANVLTF
cdr3_nt: TGTGCCACCAGTGATCCGAGGACTGGGGCCAACGTCCTGACTTTC

v_call: TRBV18
clone_size: many
d_call: -
j_call: TRBJ2-5
cdr3_aa: CASSPRLGETQYF
cdr3_nt: TGTGCCAGCTCACCACGGCTGGGGGAGACCCAGTACTTC

v_call: TRBV7-3
clone_size: -
d_call: -
j_call: TRBJ2-5
cdr3_aa: CASSLRGQGRETQYF
cdr3_nt: TGTGCCAGCAGCTTAAGAGGCCAGGGGCGAGAGACCCAGTACTTC

v_call: TRBV5-8
clone_size: -
d_call: -
j_call: TRBJ2-5
cdr3_aa: CASRAQPHSRVQETQYF
cdr3_nt: TGTGCCAGCAGGGCCCAGCCACACTCTAGGGTGCAAGAGACCCAGTACTTC

v_call: TRBV6-5
clone_size: many
d_call: -
j_call: TRBJ2-7
cdr3_aa: CASSYNRAAHEQYF
cdr3_nt: TGTGCCAGCAGTTACAACAGGGCCGCCCACGAGCAGTACTTC

v_call: TRBV7-9
clone_size: many
d_call: -
j_call: TRBJ2-1
cdr3_aa: CASSLVPAANYNEQFF
cdr3_nt: TGTGCCAGCAGCTTAGTCCCAGCGGCGAACTACAATGAGCAGTTCTTC

v_call: TRBV7-2
clone_size: many
d_call: -
j_call: TRBJ2-7
cdr3_aa: CASSLEQGPYEQYF
cdr3_nt: TGTGCCAGCAGCTTAGAACAGGGCCCCTACGAGCAGTACTTT

v_call: TRBV20-1
clone_size: many
d_call: -
j_call: TRBJ2-1
cdr3_aa: CSARDSQGRNEQFF
cdr3_nt: TGCAGTGCTAGAGATTCACAGGGGAGGAATGAGCAGTTCTTC

v_call: TRBV5-1
clone_size: few
d_call: TRBD2
j_call: TRBJ2-3
cdr3_aa: CASSRGPGGSPDTQYF
cdr3_nt: TGCGCCAGCAGCCGGGGCCCGGGGGGGTCCCCAGATACGCAGTATTTT

v_call: TRBV20-1
clone_size: many
d_call: TRBD2
j_call: TRBJ2-6
cdr3_aa: CSARDRGGSGANVLTF
cdr3_nt: TGCAGTGCTAGAGATCGGGGGGGCTCGGGGGCCAACGTCCTGACTTTC